This T cell receptor beta chain was captured by sequencing in a study of T cells in Graves' hyperthyroidism and ophthalmopathy. The junction had 4 bases not matched to a gene; V was cut back by 6 bases and J by 4 bases. This CDR3 is 15 amino acids long. In germline, CDR1 is MNHEY, CDR2 SVGEGT. Uncontrolled infection, other autoimmune disease, pregnancy and lactation each barred patients from inclusion. General observations from the study: Appearing also in blood were most of the thyroid clonotypes expanded above 0.001.

Amplified regions were TCR beta CDR3 sequences from RNA transcripts. The primer set for the first-round RT-PCR of the TCR CDR3 was HTBI. TCRdb fed the multiplex PCR reads into MiXCR, producing one record per CDR3 protein. The repertoire has over 400,000 distinct CDR3 sequences, 20% to 25% of them found once; the top ten carry 49%. Worth noting for this clonotype: What it recognizes is unknown.

Sample: blood. V gene TRBV6-2 or TRBV6-3 combines with J gene TRBJ2-2; 11 nucleotides line up with TRBD2. This clonotype was obtained from a woman between 70 and 85 years old with Graves' ophthalmopathy. CDR3 nucleotide sequence: TGTGCCAGCAGATCTAGCGGGAGGTCCACCGGGGAGCTGTTTTTT. This encodes CASRSSGRSTGELFF.